The TCR beta chain under discussion was sequenced for a study of blood T cell repertoires in COVID-19. This table comes from immunoSEQ multiplex PCR, and its TCRdb copy is limited to in-frame clones, with some not included. The sample yields some 670,000 clones, approximately 90% seen once. Germline CDR1 reads ENHRY; CDR2 reads SYGVKD. V gave up 8 bases and J gave up 5 bases, with 16 bases separating them. There are 13 residues in the CDR3. The chain has TRBV10-3 and TRBJ2-7; weak D call: TRBD1 (6 bases). The sequenced material came from peripheral blood. The clonotype comes from a woman aged 18-35 years with acute or convalescent COVID-19. CDR3 bases: TGTGCCATCCTGGGGGCTTTAGGGGACGAGCAGTACTTC. This gives the protein CAILGALGDEQYF.